This T cell receptor beta chain was observed in a study of spatial heterogeneity in lung cancer. Regarding time point: blood at routine non-recurrence follow-up after resection. Unsorted whole RNA from tumor, nontumor lung or frozen PBMC underwent sequencing. At least ten counts were recorded for this clonotype. Trimming removed 8 bases from V and 3 bases from J, with 5 bases in between. The CDR3 is 11 amino acids. TCRdb analysed the 5' RACE reads with MiXCR anew, one entry per CDR3 protein. The table has 51,000 or so distinct CDR3 sequences, around 7% seen once. The receptor comes from a female donor with early-stage non-small cell lung cancer. The chain couples TRBV12-3 or TRBV12-4 to TRBJ2-1, with D hard to call. This material consisted of PBMCs, taken at follow-up. CDR3 residues: CASAVYNEQFF. The CDR3 coding sequence is TGTGCCAGCGCGGTCTACAATGAGCAGTTCTTC.